This T cell receptor beta chain stems from a study of post-analysis software for immune sequencing data. Study-level background: Some patients lacked subtype; others had relapsing-remitting, secondary progressive or progressive-relapsing disease. Study results and caveats: When compared against controls, multiple sclerosis patients showed significantly lower normalized Chao1 diversity. The study found TRBV5-6, TRBV5-1 and TRBV20-1 among five or six TRBV segments more frequent in patients than controls. With F measure, samples from one preparation batch clustered together strongly.

On this clonotype: Its specificity is not known.

Tagging with unique molecular identifiers was a feature of the TCR beta cDNA libraries. TCRdb processed the PCR reads anew with MiXCR; each CDR3 protein has one entry. The sample holds almost 700,000 distinct CDR3 sequences, roughly three fifths seen once. J lost 4 bases, V lost 2 bases, and 4 bases had no gene match. The CDR3 runs 15 residues. Looked up from germline, CDR1 is KGHSH and CDR2 is LQKENI. V gene TRBV18 combines with J gene TRBJ2-1; 8 bases agree with TRBD1. The specimen sequenced was blood. This TCR came from a girl under 10 years old with multiple sclerosis. CDR3: CASSPFRGRYNEQFF. The DNA of the CDR3 is TGTGCCAGCTCACCATTCAGGGGGCGTTACAATGAGCAGTTCTTC. Looking up the rest from reference TRBV18 and TRBJ2-1 gives the full variable domain: NAGVMQNPRHLVRRRGQEARLRCSPMKGHSHVYWYRQLPEEGLKFMVYLQKENIIDESGMPKERFSAEFPKEGPSILRIQQVVRGDSAAYFCASSPFRGRYNEQFFGPGTRLTVL.